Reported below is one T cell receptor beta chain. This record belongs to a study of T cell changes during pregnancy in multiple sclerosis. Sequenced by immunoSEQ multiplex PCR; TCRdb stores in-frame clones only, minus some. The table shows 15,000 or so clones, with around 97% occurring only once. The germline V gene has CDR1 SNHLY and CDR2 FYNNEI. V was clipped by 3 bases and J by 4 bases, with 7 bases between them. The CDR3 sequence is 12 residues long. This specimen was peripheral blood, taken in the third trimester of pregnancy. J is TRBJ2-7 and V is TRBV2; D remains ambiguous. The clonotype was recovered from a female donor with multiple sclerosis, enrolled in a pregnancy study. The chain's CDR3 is CASSDSQYEQYF. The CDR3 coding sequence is TGTGCCAGCAGTGACTCCCAGTACGAGCAGTACTTC. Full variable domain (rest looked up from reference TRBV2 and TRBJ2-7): EPEVTQTPSHQVTQMGQEVILRCVPISNHLYFYWYRQILGQKVEFLVSFYNNEISEKSEIFDDQFSVERPDGSNFTLKIRSTKLEDSAMYFCASSDSQYEQYFGPGTRLTVT.